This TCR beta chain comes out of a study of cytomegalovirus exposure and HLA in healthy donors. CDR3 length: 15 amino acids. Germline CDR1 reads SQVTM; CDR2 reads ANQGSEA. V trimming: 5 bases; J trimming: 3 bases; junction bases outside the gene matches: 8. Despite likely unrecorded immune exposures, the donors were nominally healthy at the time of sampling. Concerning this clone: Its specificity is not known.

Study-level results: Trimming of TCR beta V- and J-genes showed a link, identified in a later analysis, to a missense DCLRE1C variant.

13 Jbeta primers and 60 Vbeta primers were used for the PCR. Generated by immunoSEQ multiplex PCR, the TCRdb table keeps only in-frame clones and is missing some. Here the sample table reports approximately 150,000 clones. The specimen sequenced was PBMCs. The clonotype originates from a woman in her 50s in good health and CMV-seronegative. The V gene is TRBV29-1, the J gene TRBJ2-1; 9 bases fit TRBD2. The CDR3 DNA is TGCAGCGTTTCTCCGGGACTAGCATACTACAATGAGCAGTTCTTC. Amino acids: CSVSPGLAYYNEQFF.